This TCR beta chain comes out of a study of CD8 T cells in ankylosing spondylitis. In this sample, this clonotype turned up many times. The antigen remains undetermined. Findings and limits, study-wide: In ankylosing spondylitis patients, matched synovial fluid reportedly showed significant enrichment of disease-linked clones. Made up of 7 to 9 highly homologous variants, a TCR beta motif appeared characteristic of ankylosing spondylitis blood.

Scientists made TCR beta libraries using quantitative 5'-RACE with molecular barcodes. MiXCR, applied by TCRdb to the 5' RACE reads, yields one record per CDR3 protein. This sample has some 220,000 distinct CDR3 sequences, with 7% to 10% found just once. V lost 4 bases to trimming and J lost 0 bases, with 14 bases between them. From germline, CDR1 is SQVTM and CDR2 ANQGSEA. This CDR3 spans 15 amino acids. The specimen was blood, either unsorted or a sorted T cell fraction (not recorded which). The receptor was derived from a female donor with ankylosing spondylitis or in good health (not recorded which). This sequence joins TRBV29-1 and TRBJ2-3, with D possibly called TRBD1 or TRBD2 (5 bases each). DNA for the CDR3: TGCAGCGTTGTGGGACCAGCAAGAAGCACAGATACGCAGTATTTT. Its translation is CSVVGPARSTDTQYF.